Following are 17 T cell receptor beta chains from one sample sequenced in a study of blood T cells in healthy people across ages. It was with a sample-barcoded 5' primer and a J-beta primer mix that a second PCR of about 6 to 12 cycles was run. TCRdb redid the calling of the 5' RACE reads with MiXCR, one entry per CDR3 protein. The sample shows over 600,000 distinct CDR3 sequences, over 40% of them seen only once. Material: blood. The receptor set was obtained from a man at least 80 years old in good health.

There are a few counts of this clonotype. The J gene is TRBJ1-5, the V gene TRBV6-2 or TRBV6-3; D may be TRBD1 (6 bases). The CDR3 totals 15 residues. From germline, CDR1 is MNHEY and CDR2 SVGEGT. Trimming removed 2 bases at V and 3 bases at J, with 11 bases between. Here the CDR3 reads CASSYLDSLNQPQHF. CDR3 DNA sequence: TGTGCCAGCAGTTACCTGGACAGTCTCAATCAGCCCCAGCATTTT.

This clonotype was counted a few times. The V and J genes are TRBV6-6 and TRBJ2-5, with a weak D call TRBD2 (6 bases). The CDR3 contains 13 residues. Germline values: CDR1 MNHNY, CDR2 SVGAGI (reference sequence). Between the trimmed V and J ends, which lost 7 bases and 5 bases, there was a span of 14 bases. CDR3 sequence: CASTGEAWETQYF. CDR3 DNA sequence: TGTGCCAGCACGGGGGAGGCGTGGGAGACCCAGTACTTC.

This clonotype was seen repeatedly, ten times or more. The chain carries TRBV7-2 and TRBJ1-5; 9 nucleotides align to TRBD1. V gave up 4 bases and J gave up 4 bases; unmatched junction bases: 5. Germline V gives CDR1 SGHTA, CDR2 FQGNSA. This CDR3 is built from 15 residues. CDR3 nucleotide sequence: TGTGCCAGCAGCTCCGGGACAGGGCAAAATCAGCCCCAGCATTTT. As protein: CASSSGTGQNQPQHF.

This clonotype has just a few counts. The V call is TRBV4-2, the J call TRBJ1-6; D gene ambiguous. The V end was cut by 4 bases, the J end by 0 bases, with 13 bases between. The CDR3 runs 17 residues. The germline gives CDR1 LGHNA, CDR2 YNFKEQ. CDR3 sequence (DNA): TGTGCCAGCAGCCCGTCTGGTGGTCTCTCCTATAATTCACCCCTCCACTTT. Its translation: CASSPSGGLSYNSPLHF.

As concerns this clonotype: The junction departs from the called germline gene at one end, perhaps through a read error. V usage is TRBV20-1 and J usage is TRBJ2-7; D unclear. The CDR3 is 13 amino acids. Looked up from germline, CDR1 is DFQATT and CDR2 is SNEGSKA (reference sequence). The CDR3 DNA sequence: TGCAGTTCTAGAGCTGGCGGTTATTACGAGCAGTACTTC. This encodes CSSRAGGYYEQYF.

This clonotype has more than one count but fewer than ten. This may be a read error: a much more frequent sequence differs by one nucleotide. This chain connects TRBV20-1 to TRBJ1-2; D remains ambiguous. The CDR3 is made up of 12 amino acids. Per the germline V gene, CDR1 is DFQATT and CDR2 is SNEGSKA (reference sequence). V lost 5 bases and J lost 3, with 10 bases in between. The CDR3 region is CSAAVDDYGYTF. In DNA, the CDR3 is TGCAGTGCTGCCGTGGATGACTATGGCTACACCTTC.

The chain combines TRBV4-2 with TRBJ2-5; D is uncertain. This CDR3 is 13 amino acids long. Germline CDR1 LGHNA, CDR2 YNFKEQ. Trimming removed 2 bases at V and 3 bases at J, with 7 bases between. DNA for the CDR3: TGTGCCAGCAGCCAACTCCCCGAAGAGACCCAGTACTTC. It is translated as CASSQLPEETQYF.

This clonotype was detected ten times or more. The J gene is TRBJ2-7, the V gene TRBV4-2; the D is unclear. V was cut by 3 bases and J by 2 bases, with 11 bases left in between. Germline CDR1 and CDR2: LGHNA and YNFKEQ. There are 14 residues in the CDR3. This CDR3 is CASSQDPDPYEQYF. In DNA, the CDR3 is TGTGCCAGCAGCCAGGACCCGGATCCCTACGAGCAGTACTTC.

Points on this clonotype: This could be a read error, since a much larger clone is one nucleotide away. The gene calls are TRBV20-1 and TRBJ2-7; the match to TRBD2 covers 10 bases. The CDR3 is made up of 14 amino acids. CDR1 is DFQATT and CDR2 is SNEGSKA in the germline V gene (reference sequence). In DNA form, the CDR3 reads TGCAGCGCAGATACTAGCGGGAAAGACAATGAGCAGTACTTC. This translates into CSADTSGKDNEQYF.

The chain has TRBV9 and TRBJ2-1, with TRBD1 identical over 10 bases. V lost 1 base and J lost 7; bases outside the gene matches: 14. The CDR3 length is 18 residues. CDR1 and CDR2 from the germline V gene are SGDLS and YYNGEE. The CDR3 DNA sequence: TGTGCCAGCAGCGTACTTGGGGGTGGGGGACAGGGGTTAAATGAGCAGTTCTTC. It codes for CASSVLGGGGQGLNEQFF.

This clonotype was recorded a few times. V and J are TRBV6-1 and TRBJ1-1; no firm D call. The CDR3 is made up of 14 amino acids. The V gene lost 7 bases and the J gene lost 1 base, with 13 bases spanning the gap. Germline V lookup: CDR1 MNHNS, CDR2 SASEGT. The CDR3 DNA sequence: TGTGCCAGCATTTTCCAGTCGTGGAACACTGAAGCTTTCTTT. It codes for CASIFQSWNTEAFF.

This chain connects TRBV7-3 to TRBJ2-4; D unclear. CDR1 is SGHTA and CDR2 is FQGTGA in the germline V gene. CDR3 length: 11 amino acids. Trimming shortened V by 1 base and J by 13 bases, and 8 bases separated the two germline ends. In DNA, the CDR3 is TGTGCCAGCAGCTTAAAAGGGCGGCAGTACTTC. Residues: CASSLKGRQYF. Full variable domain (rest looked up from reference TRBV7-3 and TRBJ2-4): GAGVSQTPSNKVTEKGKYVELRCDPISGHTALYWYRQSLGQGPEFLIYFQGTGAADDSGLPNDRFFAVRPEGSVSTLKIQRTERGDSAVYLCASSLKGRQYFGAGTRLSVL.

The table lists this clonotype with many counts. The rearrangement uses TRBV7-2 and TRBJ2-3, with 10 nucleotides matching TRBD2. Germline V gene lookup returns CDR1 SGHTA and CDR2 FQGNSA. This CDR3 is 16 amino acids long. The V gene end was trimmed by 3 bases and the J gene end by 3 bases; junction bases not matched to a gene: 6. As DNA, the CDR3 is TGTGCCAGCAGCTTTATTAGCGGGGGGACGACAGATACGCAGTATTTT. This encodes CASSFISGGTTDTQYF.

This clonotype was detected many times. CDR3 DNA: TGCAGTGCTAGATACAGGGGTTACGAGCAGTACTTC. Translating it yields CSARYRGYEQYF. This chain uses TRBV20-1 with TRBJ2-7, with 7 nucleotides matching TRBD1. Trimming cost V 2 bases and J 4 bases; bases outside gene matches: 2. The CDR3 spans 12 residues. Per germline, CDR1 DFQATT and CDR2 SNEGSKA (reference sequence).

Turning to this clonotype: This sequence may be a read error, since a much larger clone differs from it by one base. The chain links TRBV7-2 to TRBJ2-3; the D call may be TRBD1 or TRBD2 (5 bases each). CDR1 and CDR2 from the germline V gene are SGHTA and FQGNSA. Trimming pared 4 bases from V and 14 bases from J, leaving 22 bases between. This CDR3 contains 14 residues. CDR3: CASSSPRDPRVPYF. CDR3 in DNA: TGTGCCAGCAGCTCGCCCCGGGACCCCAGGGTTCCGTATTTT.

This clonotype was recorded at least ten times. This rearrangement joins TRBV7-2 to TRBJ2-5; 12 bases map to TRBD2. CDR3 length equals 18 residues. V trimming: 0 bases; J trimming: 1 base; junction bases outside the gene matches: 6. From germline, CDR1 is SGHTA and CDR2 FQGNSA. As DNA, the CDR3 is TGTGCCAGCAGCTTAGCCCCTAGCGGGGGGGGCCGCCAAGAGACCCAGTACTTC. Amino acids: CASSLAPSGGGRQETQYF.

The chain has TRBV21-1 and TRBJ2-1; the table gives TRBD1 as D, unverified against the DNA. TRBV21-1 is recorded as a pseudogene. The CDR3 contains 14 residues. CDR3 region: CASSRTSLSNEQFF. CDR3 coding DNA: TGTGCCAGCAGCCGTACGTCCCTCAGTAATGAGCAGTTCTTC.